Following are 5 T cell receptor beta chains from one sample sequenced in a study of shared clonotypes between healthy human individuals. Sequenced by immunoSEQ multiplex PCR; TCRdb stores in-frame clones only, minus some. The sample comprises some 2,400,000 clones, around 95% of which are singletons, and roughly 0.13% rests with the top ten. Specimen: naive CD4+ T cells sorted from blood. Specified subset: CD45RA+ positively selected. These receptors came from a man aged 18 to 35 in good health.

With regard to this clone: The same CDR3 can be traced to other DNA sequences in this sample. The rearrangement joins TRBV2 to TRBJ1-2; tentatively, D is TRBD1 (5 bases). This CDR3 comprises 12 residues. V lost 3 bases to trimming and J lost 4 bases, with 6 bases between them. Germline V gene lookup returns CDR1 SNHLY and CDR2 FYNNEI. The CDR3 nucleotides are TGTGCCAGCAGTGAGAGGGGCTATGGCTACACCTTC. This translates into CASSERGYGYTF.

This chain links TRBV19 with TRBJ2-5; D perhaps matches TRBD2 (5 bases). V was shortened by 8 bases and J by 5 bases, with 15 bases between the two germline ends. Germline-derived CDR1 and CDR2 are LNHDA and SQIVND (reference sequence). This CDR3 comprises 13 residues. The CDR3 DNA is TGTGCCAGTGCAGAGGGTTTCGGCGAGACCCAGTACTTC. This translates into CASAEGFGETQYF.

The genes are TRBV5-4 and TRBJ1-6; 7 bases fit TRBD1. CDR3 length: 15 amino acids. CDR1 and CDR2 (germline): SGHNT, YYREEE (reference sequence). V lost 4 bases and J lost 9; bases outside the gene matches: 10. The CDR3 DNA is TGTGCCAGCAGCCGACATGACAGGGTCGGTTCACCCCTCCACTTT. It specifies CASSRHDRVGSPLHF.

With respect to this clone: The same CDR3 can be traced to other DNA sequences in this sample. The rearrangement joins TRBV11-3 to TRBJ2-7; 7 bases are a match to TRBD2. The CDR3 runs to 13 residues. J was trimmed by 4 bases and V by 5 bases; bases with no gene match: 5. Germline loops: CDR1 SGHNT, CDR2 YENEEA. The CDR3 region is CASSLGGSYEQYF. The CDR3 DNA sequence: TGTGCCAGCAGCCTCGGGGGGAGTTACGAGCAGTACTTC.

The CDR3 protein is CAWSPGTGYNSPLHF. The CDR3 DNA follows: TGTGCCTGGAGTCCAGGGACTGGGTATAATTCACCCCTCCACTTT. This chain connects TRBV30 to TRBJ1-6; D might be TRBD1 (5 bases). Trimming took 2 bases from V and 4 from J, leaving 12 bases between them. This CDR3 has 15 amino acids. CDR1 is GTSNPN, CDR2 SVGIG, per germline (reference sequence). The full variable domain, its missing parts supplied by reference TRBV30 and TRBJ1-6, is SQTIHQWPATLVQPVGSPLSLECTVEGTSNPNLYWYRQAAGRGLQLLFYSVGIGQISSEVPQNLSASRPQDRQFILSSKKLLLSDSGFYLCAWSPGTGYNSPLHFGNGTRLTVT.